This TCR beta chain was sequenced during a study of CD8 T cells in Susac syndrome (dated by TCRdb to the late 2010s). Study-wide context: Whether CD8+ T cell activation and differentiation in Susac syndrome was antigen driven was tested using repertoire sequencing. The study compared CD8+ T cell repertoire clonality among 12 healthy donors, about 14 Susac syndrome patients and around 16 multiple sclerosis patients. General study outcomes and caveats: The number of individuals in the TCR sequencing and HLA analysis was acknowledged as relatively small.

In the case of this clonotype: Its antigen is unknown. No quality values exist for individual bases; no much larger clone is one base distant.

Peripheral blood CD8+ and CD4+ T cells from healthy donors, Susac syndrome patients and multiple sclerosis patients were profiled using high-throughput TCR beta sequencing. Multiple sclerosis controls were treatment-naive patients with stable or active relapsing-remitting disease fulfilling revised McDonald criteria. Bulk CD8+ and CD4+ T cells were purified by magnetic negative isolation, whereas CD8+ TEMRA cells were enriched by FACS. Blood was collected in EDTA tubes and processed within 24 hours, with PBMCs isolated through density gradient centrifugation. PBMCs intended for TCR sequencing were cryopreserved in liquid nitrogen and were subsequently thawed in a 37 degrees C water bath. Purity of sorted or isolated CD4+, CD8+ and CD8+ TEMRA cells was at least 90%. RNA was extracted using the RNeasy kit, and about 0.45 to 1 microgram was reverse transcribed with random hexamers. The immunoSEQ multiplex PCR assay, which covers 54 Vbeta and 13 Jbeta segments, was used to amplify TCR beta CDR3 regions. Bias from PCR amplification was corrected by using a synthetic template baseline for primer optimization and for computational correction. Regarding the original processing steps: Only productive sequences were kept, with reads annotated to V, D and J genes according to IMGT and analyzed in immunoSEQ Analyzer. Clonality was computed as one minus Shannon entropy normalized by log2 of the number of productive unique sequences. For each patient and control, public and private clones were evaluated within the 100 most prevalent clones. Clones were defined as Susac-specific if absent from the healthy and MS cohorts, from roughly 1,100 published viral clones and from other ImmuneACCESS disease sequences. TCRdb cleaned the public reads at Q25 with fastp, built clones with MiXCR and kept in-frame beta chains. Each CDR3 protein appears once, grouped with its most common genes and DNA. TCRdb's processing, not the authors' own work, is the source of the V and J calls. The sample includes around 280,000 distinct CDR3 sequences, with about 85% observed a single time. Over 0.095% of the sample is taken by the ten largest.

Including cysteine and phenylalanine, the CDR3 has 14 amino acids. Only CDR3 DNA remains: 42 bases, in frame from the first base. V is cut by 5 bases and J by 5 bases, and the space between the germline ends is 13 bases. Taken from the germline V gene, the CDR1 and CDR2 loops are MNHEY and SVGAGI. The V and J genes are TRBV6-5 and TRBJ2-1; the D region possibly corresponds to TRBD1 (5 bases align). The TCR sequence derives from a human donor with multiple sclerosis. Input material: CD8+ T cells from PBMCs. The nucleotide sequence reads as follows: TGTGCCAGCAGTCCGGACATTGGCAACAATGAGCAGTTCTTC. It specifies CASSPDIGNNEQFF.